This paragraph reports one TCR beta chain. Its specificity is not known. This may stem from a read error, because a much larger clone lies one nucleotide away. The sample originates from a study of T and B cells in COVID-19 patients. At the level of the study: Active-infection patients were older, median roughly 73 years, than recovered patients, median approximately 35 years. Of roughly 22 active-infection patients, about a dozen were critically ill with mechanical ventilation or extracorporeal membrane oxygenation. Comorbidities linked to unfavorable COVID-19 outcome were present in about 90% of the 20 active-infection patients.

BIOMED2 TRB-A/B primer pools were used in multiplex TRB PCR. Each CDR3 protein is one row after TCRdb ran MiXCR on the multiplex PCR reads. This table has several thousand distinct CDR3 sequences, 30% to 45% appearing once. Each TRB amplification used about 230-550 ng of genomic DNA from blood. V was trimmed by 5 bases and J by 7 bases, leaving 17 bases between them. Germline lookup yields CDR1 GTSNPN and CDR2 SVGIG (reference sequence). The CDR3 loop spans 13 amino acids. General study findings and limits: Patients with COVID-19 reportedly showed strongly skewed T cell receptor beta variable and joining gene usage.

The V call is TRBV30, the J call TRBJ2-5; tentatively, D is TRBD2 (6 bases). Sequencing was carried out using blood. This sequence was found in a human donor with active COVID-19. CDR3 protein: CAWVLAWDGTQYF. Written as DNA, the CDR3 is TGTGCCTGGGTCCTAGCGTGGGACGGGACCCAGTACTTC.